Listed below are T cell receptor beta chains from one sample, sequenced in a study of response to subunit inactivated influenza vaccine. TCRdb used MiXCR to reprocess the RT-PCR reads, holding one entry per CDR3 protein. This table holds hundreds of thousands of distinct CDR3 sequences, about 7.6% found once. This specimen consisted of PBMCs from blood, obtained roughly 24 months after vaccination. Every receptor here comes from a man aged 50-75 years who received an inactivated influenza vaccine. CDR3s leave out the opening cysteine and the closing phenylalanine or tryptophan. Fields, in order: V gene, D gene, CDR3 length, CDR3 protein. The D gene is left open where the match is weak.

>TRBV4-3|NA|13
ASSQEPWGIYEQY
>TRBV20-1|NA|11
SASYESTDTQY
>TRBV7-9|TRBD1|14
ASSTGTGGGHEKLF
>TRBV5-1|TRBD2|16
ASSLVPGLSSSYNEQF
>TRBV6-2/TRBV6-3|NA|12
ASSYSAGLGELF
>TRBV20-1|NA|11
SAPPTGPEPQH
>TRBV6-5|TRBD2|15
ASSYDPSGSRYNEQF
>TRBV20-1|NA|13
SARDIRRVLYEQY
>TRBV9|NA|12
ASGGISGANVLT
>TRBV28|TRBD2|14
ASSSLTSGRAGEQY
>TRBV20-1|TRBD1|14
SARPRQGAGAETQY
>TRBV10-3|NA|12
AISGEGMKEKLF
>TRBV11-2|TRBD2|15
ASSLGTSGMLGNEQF
>TRBV4-3|NA|16
ASSQDIGGARRGNTIY
>TRBV20-1|TRBD2|13
SARTSGRITGELF
>TRBV29-1|NA|12
SVVGITSFNEQY
>TRBV6-5|TRBD2|14
ASSYDGLAGGSEQF
>TRBV5-8|NA|8
ASSLLGYT
>TRBV29-1|NA|10
SVWQGVAEAF
>TRBV20-1|NA|12
SATGDLSTDTQY
>TRBV12-5|NA|11
ASGLGHTGELF
>TRBV3-1|NA|10
ASSQGGQPQH
>TRBV6-2/TRBV6-3|TRBD2|15
ATSRIVLSGVFYEQY
>TRBV3-1|NA|12
ASSHSLGSGGYT
>TRBV6-2/TRBV6-3|TRBD1|10
AVSEGARAQY
>TRBV7-2|NA|13
ASSPRVGPRETQY
>TRBV10-3|TRBD2|11
GTSGSSYNEQF
>TRBV7-2|TRBD1|12
ASSLGDSPRIYT
>TRBV7-2|NA|13
ASSLVVRGTETQY
>TRBV12-3/TRBV12-4|NA|12
ASSLTTSSDEQY
>TRBV7-9|NA|13
ASSWEPSGANVLT
>TRBV27|NA|13
ASSLGAWGYNEQF
>TRBV29-1|NA|9
SVALARVVV
>TRBV20-1|TRBD2|12
SATFSGGSDTQY
>TRBV20-1|TRBD1|11
SGAIQGARGYT
>TRBV25-1|NA|11
ASSPAIGYEQY
>TRBV21-1|NA|14
ASSKRQERGTDTQY
>TRBV20-1|NA|12
SAREPGPDTEAF
>TRBV20-1|NA|11
SASKTGTYEQY
>TRBV12-3/TRBV12-4|TRBD2|14
ASIQTGEGHYNEQF
>TRBV7-6|TRBD1|14
ASSLLQGAGANVLT
>TRBV5-1|NA|13
ASSLQGQGRGELF
>TRBV7-6|NA|11
ASREMGNTEAF
>TRBV12-3/TRBV12-4|NA|9
ASGTSYEQY
>TRBV12-3/TRBV12-4|NA|11
ASSLTPRSPLH
>TRBV4-2|NA|15
ASSQDAPQRITYEQY
>TRBV25-1|TRBD2|14
ASTLGTSGVYNEQF
>TRBV28|NA|14
ASKTSPGRQNTEAF
>TRBV4-3|TRBD2|16
ASSQDLGLAGVFNEQF
>TRBV4-3|NA|13
ASSQDFGVRNEQF
>TRBV30|NA|12
AWSVLQGSGELF
>TRBV7-9|NA|12
ASNSLGSTDTQY
>TRBV7-9|NA|11
AILARRGSEQF
>TRBV5-1|TRBD1|12
ASSDTGVEEKLF
>TRBV24-1|NA|9
ATSWGNEQF
>TRBV19|NA|11
ASLRTDNTEAF
>TRBV12-3/TRBV12-4|TRBD2|15
ASRAPGGFSGANVLT